This T cell receptor beta chain originates from a study of T-cell reconstitution after alpha-beta-depleted transplantation in children. The CDR3 sequence is 13 residues long. Trimming left V 6 bases short and J 1 base short, with 6 bases between. Unique molecular identifiers tagged the TCRbeta library. TCRdb re-analysed the PCR reads in MiXCR, keeping a single row per CDR3 protein. The sample records around 580,000 distinct CDR3 sequences, roughly 30% being singletons. This clonotype was obtained from a boy younger than two with Wiskott-Aldrich syndrome, due to receive a stem cell transplant. The material sequenced was PBMCs, taken before TCRalphabeta/CD19-depleted stem cell transplant. J is TRBJ2-2 and V is TRBV12-3 or TRBV12-4, with D possibly TRBD1 on 5 matching bases. CDR3 protein: CASRTVNTGELFF. The CDR3 nucleotides are TGTGCCAGCAGGACAGTGAACACCGGGGAGCTGTTTTTT.